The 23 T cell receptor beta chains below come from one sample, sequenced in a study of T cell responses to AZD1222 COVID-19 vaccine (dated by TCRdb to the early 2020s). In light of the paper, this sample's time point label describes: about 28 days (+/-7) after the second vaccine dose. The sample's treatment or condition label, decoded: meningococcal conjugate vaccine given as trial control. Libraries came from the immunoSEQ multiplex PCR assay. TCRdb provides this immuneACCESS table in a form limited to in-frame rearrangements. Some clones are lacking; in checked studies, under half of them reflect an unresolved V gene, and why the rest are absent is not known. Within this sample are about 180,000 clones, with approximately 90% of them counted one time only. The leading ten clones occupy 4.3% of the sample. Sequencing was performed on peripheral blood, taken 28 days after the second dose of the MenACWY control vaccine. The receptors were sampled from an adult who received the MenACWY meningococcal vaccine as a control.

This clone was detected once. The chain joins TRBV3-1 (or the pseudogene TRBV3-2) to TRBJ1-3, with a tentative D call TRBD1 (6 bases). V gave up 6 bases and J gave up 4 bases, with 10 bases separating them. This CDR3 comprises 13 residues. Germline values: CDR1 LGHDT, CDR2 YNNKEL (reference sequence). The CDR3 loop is CASSQGIGNTIYF. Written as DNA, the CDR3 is TGTGCCAGCAGTCAGGGGATCGGAAACACCATATATTTT.

The CDR3 nucleotides are TGTGCCAGCAGCCTAAGGGGACATCGGAGCTCCTACAATGAGCAGTTCTTC. Residues: CASSLRGHRSSYNEQFF. The J gene is TRBJ2-1, the V gene TRBV7-7; possible D gene TRBD1, 6 bases. The CDR3 consists of 17 residues. The ends were cut back, 5 bases at V and 0 bases at J, with 17 bases in the middle. Germline assignment: CDR1 SSHAT and CDR2 FNYEAQ (reference sequence).

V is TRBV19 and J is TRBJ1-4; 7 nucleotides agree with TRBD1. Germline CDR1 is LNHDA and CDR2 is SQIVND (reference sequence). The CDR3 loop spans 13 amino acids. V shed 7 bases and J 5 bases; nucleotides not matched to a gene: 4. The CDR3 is CASNDRANEKLFF. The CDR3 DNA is TGTGCCAGTAACGACAGGGCGAATGAAAAACTGTTTTTT. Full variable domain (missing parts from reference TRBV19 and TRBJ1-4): DGGITQSPKYLFRKEGQNVTLSCEQNLNHDAMYWYRQDPGQGLRLIYYSQIVNDFQKGDIAEGYSVSREKKESFPLTVTSAQKNPTAFYLCASNDRANEKLFFGSGTQLSVL.

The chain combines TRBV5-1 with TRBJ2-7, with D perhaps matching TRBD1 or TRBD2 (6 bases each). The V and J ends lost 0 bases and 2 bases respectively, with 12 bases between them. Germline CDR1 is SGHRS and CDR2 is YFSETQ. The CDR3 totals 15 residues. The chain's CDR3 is CASSLEGGHAYEQYF. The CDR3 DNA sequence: TGCGCCAGCAGCTTGGAAGGGGGGCATGCCTACGAGCAGTACTTC.

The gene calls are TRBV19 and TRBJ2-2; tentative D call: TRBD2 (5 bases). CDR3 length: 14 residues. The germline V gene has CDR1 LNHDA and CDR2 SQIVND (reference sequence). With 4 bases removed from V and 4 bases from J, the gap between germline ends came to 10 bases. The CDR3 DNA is TGTGCCAGTAGTACGGTTGGAGGCACCGGGGAGCTGTTTTTT. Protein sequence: CASSTVGGTGELFF.

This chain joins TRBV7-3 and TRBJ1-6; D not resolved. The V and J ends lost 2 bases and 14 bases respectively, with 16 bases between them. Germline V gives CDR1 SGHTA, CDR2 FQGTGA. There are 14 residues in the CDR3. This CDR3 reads CASSLGIGEPTLHF. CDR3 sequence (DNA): TGTGCCAGCAGCTTAGGGATCGGGGAACCCACCCTCCACTTT.

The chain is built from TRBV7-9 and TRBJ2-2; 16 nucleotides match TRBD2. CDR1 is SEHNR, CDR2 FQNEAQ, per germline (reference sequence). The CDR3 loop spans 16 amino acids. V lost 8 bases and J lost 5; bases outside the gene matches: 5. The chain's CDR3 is CASGGLAGGSTGELFF. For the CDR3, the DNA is TGTGCCAGCGGGGGACTAGCGGGAGGGAGTACCGGGGAGCTGTTTTTT.

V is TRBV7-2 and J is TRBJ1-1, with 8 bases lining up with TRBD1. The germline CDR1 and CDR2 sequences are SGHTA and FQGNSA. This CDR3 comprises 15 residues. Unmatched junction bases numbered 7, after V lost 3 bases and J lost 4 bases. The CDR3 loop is CASSFGTGGTTEAFF. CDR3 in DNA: TGTGCCAGCAGCTTCGGAACAGGGGGGACCACTGAAGCTTTCTTT. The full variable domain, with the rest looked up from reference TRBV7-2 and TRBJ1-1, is GAGVSQSPSNKVTEKGKDVELRCDPISGHTALYWYRQSLGQGLEFLIYFQGNSAPDKSGLPSDRFSAERTGGSVSTLTIQRTQQEDSAVYLCASSFGTGGTTEAFFGQGTRLTVV.

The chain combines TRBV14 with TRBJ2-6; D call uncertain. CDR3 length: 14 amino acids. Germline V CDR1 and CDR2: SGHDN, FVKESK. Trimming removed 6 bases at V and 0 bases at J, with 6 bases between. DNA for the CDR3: TGTGCCAGCAGTACCGCCTCTGGGGCCAACGTCCTGACTTTC. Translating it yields CASSTASGANVLTF.

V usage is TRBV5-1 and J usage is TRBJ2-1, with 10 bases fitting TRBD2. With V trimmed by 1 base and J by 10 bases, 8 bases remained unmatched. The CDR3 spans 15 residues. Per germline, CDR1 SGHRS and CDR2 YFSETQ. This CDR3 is CASSLLAGAPGEQFF. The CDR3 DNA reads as TGCGCCAGCAGCTTGCTAGCGGGAGCTCCTGGGGAGCAGTTCTTC.

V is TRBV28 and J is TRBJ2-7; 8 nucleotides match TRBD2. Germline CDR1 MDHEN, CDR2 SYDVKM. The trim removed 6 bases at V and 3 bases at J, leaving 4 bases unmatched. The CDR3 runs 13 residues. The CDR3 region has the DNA TGTGCCAGCAGCTCCGGGACTAGCTACGAGCAGTACTTC. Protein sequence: CASSSGTSYEQYF.

This CDR3 reads CASTFHLTSGRNEQFF. The DNA of the CDR3 is TGTGCCAGCACTTTCCACCTGACTAGCGGGAGGAATGAGCAGTTCTTC. The chain couples TRBV7-6 to TRBJ2-1; TRBD2 matches at 13 bases. CDR3 length equals 16 residues. CDR1 is SGHVS and CDR2 is FNYEAQ in the germline V gene. After removal of 7 bases from V and 7 bases from J, the junction contained 10 bases not matched to a gene.

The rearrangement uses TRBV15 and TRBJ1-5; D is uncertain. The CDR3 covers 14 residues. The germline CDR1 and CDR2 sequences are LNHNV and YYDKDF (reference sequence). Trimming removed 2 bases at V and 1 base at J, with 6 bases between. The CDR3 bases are TGTGCCACCAGCAGATCTCCGAGCAATCAGCCCCAGCATTTT. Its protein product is CATSRSPSNQPQHF.

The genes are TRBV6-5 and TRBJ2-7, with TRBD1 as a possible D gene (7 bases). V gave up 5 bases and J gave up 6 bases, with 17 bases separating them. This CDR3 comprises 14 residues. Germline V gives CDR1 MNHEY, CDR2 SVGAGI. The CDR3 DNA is TGTGCCAGCAGTCCCCCGGGACAGCGGGCCGAGCAGTACTTC. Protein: CASSPPGQRAEQYF.

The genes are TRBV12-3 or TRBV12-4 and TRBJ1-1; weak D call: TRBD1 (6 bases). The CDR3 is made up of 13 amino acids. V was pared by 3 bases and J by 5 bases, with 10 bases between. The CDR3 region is CASSFSGTTEAFF. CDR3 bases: TGTGCCAGCAGTTTCTCTGGGACAACTGAAGCTTTCTTT.

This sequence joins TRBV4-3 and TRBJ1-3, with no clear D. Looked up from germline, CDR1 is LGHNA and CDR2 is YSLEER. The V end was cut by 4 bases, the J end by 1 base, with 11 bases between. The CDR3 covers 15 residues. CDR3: CASSLDEGSGNTIYF. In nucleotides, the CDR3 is TGCGCCAGCAGCCTAGATGAGGGATCTGGAAACACCATATATTTT.

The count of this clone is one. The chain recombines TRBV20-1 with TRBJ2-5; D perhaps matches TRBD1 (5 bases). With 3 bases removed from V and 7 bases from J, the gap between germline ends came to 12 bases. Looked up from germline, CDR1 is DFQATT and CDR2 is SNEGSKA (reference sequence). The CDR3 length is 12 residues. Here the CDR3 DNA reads TGCAGTGCTAGTGCGACAGTAGGGACCCAGTACTTC. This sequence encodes CSASATVGTQYF.

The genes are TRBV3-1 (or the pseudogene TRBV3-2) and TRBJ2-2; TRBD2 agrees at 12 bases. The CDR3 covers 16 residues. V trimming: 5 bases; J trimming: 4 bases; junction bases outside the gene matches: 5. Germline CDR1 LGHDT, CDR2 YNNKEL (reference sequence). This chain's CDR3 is CASSVGLAGRTGELFF. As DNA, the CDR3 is TGTGCCAGCAGCGTGGGACTAGCGGGCCGCACCGGGGAGCTGTTTTTT.

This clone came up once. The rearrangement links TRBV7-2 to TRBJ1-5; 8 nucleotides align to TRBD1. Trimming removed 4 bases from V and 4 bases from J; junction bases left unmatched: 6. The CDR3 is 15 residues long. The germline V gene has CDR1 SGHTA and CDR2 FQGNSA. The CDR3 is CASSWTQGANQPQHF. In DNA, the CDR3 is TGTGCCAGCAGCTGGACCCAGGGGGCTAATCAGCCCCAGCATTTT.

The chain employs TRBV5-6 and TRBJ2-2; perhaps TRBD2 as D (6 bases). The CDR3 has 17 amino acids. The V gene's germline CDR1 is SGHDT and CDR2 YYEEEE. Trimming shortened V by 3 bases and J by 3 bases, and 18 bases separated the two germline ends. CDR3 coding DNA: TGTGCCAGCAGCTCCCCTGGGAAATGGGGGGACACCGGGGAGCTGTTTTTT. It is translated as CASSSPGKWGDTGELFF.

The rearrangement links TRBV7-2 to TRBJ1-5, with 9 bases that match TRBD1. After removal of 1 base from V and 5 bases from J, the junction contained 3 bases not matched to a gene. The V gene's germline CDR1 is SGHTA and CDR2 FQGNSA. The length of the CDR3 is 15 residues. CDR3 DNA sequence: TGTGCCAGCAGCTTAGGCGGGACAGGGCATCAGCCCCAGCATTTT. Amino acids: CASSLGGTGHQPQHF.

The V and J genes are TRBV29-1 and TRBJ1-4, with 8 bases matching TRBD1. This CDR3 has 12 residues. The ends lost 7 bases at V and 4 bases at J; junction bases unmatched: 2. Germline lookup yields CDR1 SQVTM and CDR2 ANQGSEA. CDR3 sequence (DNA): TGCAGCGGGACAGGGATTAATGAAAAACTGTTTTTT. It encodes CSGTGINEKLFF.

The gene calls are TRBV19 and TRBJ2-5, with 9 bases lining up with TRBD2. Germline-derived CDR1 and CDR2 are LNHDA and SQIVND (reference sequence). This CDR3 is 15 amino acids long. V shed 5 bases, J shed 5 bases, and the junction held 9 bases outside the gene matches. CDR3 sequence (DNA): TGTGCCAGTAGTGGCGCGGGAGGGAGAAGTGAGACCCAGTACTTC. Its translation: CASSGAGGRSETQYF. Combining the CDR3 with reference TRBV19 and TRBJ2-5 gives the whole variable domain DGGITQSPKYLFRKEGQNVTLSCEQNLNHDAMYWYRQDPGQGLRLIYYSQIVNDFQKGDIAEGYSVSREKKESFPLTVTSAQKNPTAFYLCASSGAGGRSETQYFGPGTRLLVL.